The 20 T cell receptor beta chains in this list originate from one sample, sequenced in a study of patients and donors after allogeneic stem cell transplantation. TCRdb analysed the RT-PCR reads with MiXCR anew, one entry per CDR3 protein. The data hold some 960,000 distinct CDR3 sequences, with more than 15% observed a single time. The source material was blood, either unsorted or a sorted T cell fraction (not recorded which). The receptors originated from a human donor who was either an allogeneic HSCT recipient or a stem cell or donor lymphocyte infusion donor (not recorded which). It is not recorded whose cells these are; they may come from a transplant donor.

The sample holds one count of this clonotype. The rearrangement links TRBV6-5 to TRBJ2-7, with a weak D call TRBD1 (6 bases). The CDR3 runs to 16 residues. With 0 bases removed from V and 1 base from J, the gap between germline ends came to 13 bases. Germline CDR1 MNHEY, CDR2 SVGAGI. CDR3 loop: CASSYSRQGQSYEQYF. The CDR3 DNA follows: TGTGCCAGCAGTTACTCCCGCCAGGGGCAATCCTACGAGCAGTACTTC.

This clonotype was recorded a few times. V usage is TRBV7-2 and J usage is TRBJ1-1, with D hard to call. Germline assignment: CDR1 SGHTA and CDR2 FQGNSA. V lost 2 bases to trimming and J lost 11 bases, with 18 bases between them. The CDR3 totals 14 residues. Here the CDR3 reads CASSLRSSGSQAFF. CDR3 DNA sequence: TGTGCCAGCAGCTTAAGGTCCAGTGGGTCGCAGGCTTTCTTT.

This sequence joins TRBV7-8 and TRBJ1-3; TRBD1 aligns across 7 bases. J gave up 2 bases and V 3 bases, and 13 bases lay outside the gene matches. Germline CDR1 reads SGHVS; CDR2 reads FQNEAQ. The CDR3 covers 18 residues. The CDR3 spells CASSFSGEGAWAGNTIYF. The CDR3 nucleotides are TGTGCCAGCAGCTTCTCTGGCGAGGGGGCATGGGCTGGAAACACCATATATTTT.

Here the CDR3 reads CAWNLQGFSSPLHF. For the CDR3, the DNA is TGTGCCTGGAACCTCCAGGGGTTTAGTTCACCCCTCCACTTT. The chain links TRBV30 to TRBJ1-6; a weak D match, TRBD1 (6 bases). V was trimmed by 4 bases and J by 9 bases, leaving 16 bases between them. Germline V gene data show CDR1 as GTSNPN and CDR2 as SVGIG (reference sequence). The CDR3 runs 14 residues.

There are a few counts of this clonotype. J is TRBJ2-1 and V is TRBV20-1; tentative D call: TRBD2 (5 bases). CDR3 length: 11 residues. Germline CDR1 reads DFQATT; CDR2 reads SNEGSKA (reference sequence). Between the trimmed V and J ends, which lost 4 bases and 7 bases, there was a span of 8 bases. The CDR3 DNA reads as TGCAGTGCTACGGGGTCAAATGAGCAGTTCTTC. Its translation: CSATGSNEQFF.

In this sample, this clonotype turned up many times. The chain couples TRBV4-1 to TRBJ1-1, with a weak D call TRBD1 (5 bases). The V end lost 0 bases, the J end lost 9 bases, and 11 bases lay between the germline ends. From germline, CDR1 is MGHRA and CDR2 YSYEKL. The CDR3 extends over 13 amino acids. CDR3 bases: TGCGCCAGCAGCCAAGACCCGGGGCTCCAAGCTTTCTTT. This codes for CASSQDPGLQAFF.

This clonotype turned up a few times. This rearrangement joins TRBV7-9 to TRBJ1-1; D unresolved. Germline-derived CDR1 and CDR2 are SEHNR and FQNEAQ (reference sequence). The V gene lost 5 bases and the J gene lost 6 bases, with 13 bases spanning the gap. The length of the CDR3 is 13 residues. The CDR3, as DNA: TGTGCCAGCAGCCCTGGTAAGGTCGCTGAAGCTTTCTTT. Its protein is CASSPGKVAEAFF.

This clonotype was seen only a few times. The rearrangement joins TRBV12-3 or TRBV12-4 to TRBJ2-1; a possible D gene is TRBD2 (7 bases). CDR3 length: 16 amino acids. The V and J ends lost 8 bases and 8 bases respectively, with 25 bases between them. In DNA form, the CDR3 reads TGTGCCAGCTACTCGGGGGGCGGGACCCATGTGGATGAGCAGTTCTTC. Amino acid sequence: CASYSGGGTHVDEQFF.

The chain uses TRBV13 and TRBJ2-7; 14 nucleotides align to TRBD2. Germline values: CDR1 PRHDT, CDR2 FYEKMQ (reference sequence). CDR3 length equals 17 residues. V lost 3 bases, J lost 4 bases, and 8 bases stayed unmatched. The CDR3 sequence is CASSLNWTSGGIYEQYF. The DNA of the CDR3 is TGTGCCAGCAGCTTGAACTGGACTAGCGGGGGGATTTACGAGCAGTACTTC. Based on the CDR3 plus reference TRBV13 and TRBJ2-7, the full variable domain is AAGVIQSPRHLIKEKRETATLKCYPIPRHDTVYWYQQGPGQDPQFLISFYEKMQSDKGSIPDRFSAQQFSDYHSELNMSSLELGDSALYFCASSLNWTSGGIYEQYFGPGTRLTVT.

The V gene is TRBV29-1, the J gene TRBJ1-1; tentative D call: TRBD1 (5 bases). The CDR3 sequence is 15 residues long. V gave up 0 bases and J gave up 3 bases, with 14 bases separating them. Germline lookup yields CDR1 SQVTM and CDR2 ANQGSEA. The CDR3 spells CSVEDQKGWYTEAFF. CDR3 DNA sequence: TGCAGCGTTGAAGATCAAAAGGGGTGGTACACTGAAGCTTTCTTT.

The chain is built from TRBV15 and TRBJ1-5; D uncertain. The V end lost 4 bases, the J end lost 3 bases, and 10 bases lay between the germline ends. The length of the CDR3 is 14 residues. Looked up from germline, CDR1 is LNHNV and CDR2 is YYDKDF (reference sequence). As DNA, the CDR3 is TGTGCCACCAGCAAGCCAGAAACCAATCAGCCCCAGCATTTT. Its translation is CATSKPETNQPQHF.

This chain joins TRBV10-2 and TRBJ2-3; 8 nucleotides match TRBD1. The CDR3 loop spans 15 amino acids. Germline values: CDR1 WSHSY, CDR2 SAAADI. V lost 7 bases to trimming and J lost 3 bases; unmatched junction nucleotides: 9. CDR3 region: CASIGGQGITDTQYF. CDR3 nucleotides: TGCGCCAGCATCGGTGGACAGGGTATTACAGATACGCAGTATTTT.

CDR3 DNA sequence: TGTGCCAGCAGTTTATGGGGGGTTCAAGGAAACACCATATATTTT. Protein product: CASSLWGVQGNTIYF. The chain employs TRBV12-3 or TRBV12-4 and TRBJ1-3, with TRBD1 as a possible D gene (5 bases). CDR3 length: 15 residues. V dropped 2 bases and J dropped 4 bases, with 12 bases sitting between them.

The table lists this clonotype with a few counts. This rearrangement joins TRBV7-9 to TRBJ2-2; 7 positions match TRBD1. V trimming: 5 bases; J trimming: 4 bases; junction bases outside the gene matches: 7. Germline CDR1 is SEHNR and CDR2 is FQNEAQ (reference sequence). The CDR3 is 15 residues long. Here the CDR3 reads CASSPQGQITGELFF. In nucleotides, the CDR3 is TGTGCCAGCAGCCCCCAGGGACAGATCACCGGGGAGCTGTTTTTT.

This clonotype showed up just a few times. V and J are TRBV20-1 and TRBJ1-6; D is possibly TRBD1 (5 bases). Trimming removed 6 bases from V and 3 bases from J, with 15 bases in between. CDR3 length: 15 residues. CDR1 DFQATT and CDR2 SNEGSKA come from the germline V gene (reference sequence). The CDR3 region has the DNA TGCAGTGCCCCGTTCGGACATAACTATAATTCACCCCTCCACTTT. Its protein is CSAPFGHNYNSPLHF.

This clonotype was counted at least ten times. V and J are TRBV13 and TRBJ2-7, with 10 nucleotides matching TRBD2. The CDR3 has 14 residues. J lost 10 bases, V lost 5 bases, and 11 bases had no gene match. CDR1 is PRHDT and CDR2 is FYEKMQ in the germline V gene (reference sequence). The CDR3 nucleotides read TGTGCCAGCAGCCCGCGGACTAGCGGAGTCGAACAGTACTTC. It codes for CASSPRTSGVEQYF.

The CDR3 spells CATSDGRQGRGNNQPQHF. In DNA form, the CDR3 reads TGTGCCACCAGTGATGGAAGACAGGGGAGAGGGAACAATCAGCCCCAGCATTTT. The J gene is TRBJ1-5, the V gene TRBV24-1; 8 bases map to TRBD1. Unmatched junction bases numbered 12, after V lost 3 bases and J lost 3 bases. This CDR3 region has 18 residues. CDR1 is KGHDR and CDR2 is SFDVKD in the germline V gene.

This clonotype has only a few counts. This chain links TRBV7-2 with TRBJ2-3; 8 positions match TRBD2. The CDR3 contains 16 residues. The germline V gene encodes CDR1 SGHTA and CDR2 FQGNSA. Germline trimming cut 5 bases from V and 4 bases from J; bases unmatched to any gene: 11. The CDR3 spells CASSASGTRSADTQYF. The CDR3 bases are TGTGCCAGCAGCGCCTCCGGGACTAGGTCTGCAGATACGCAGTATTTT. Filled out from reference TRBV7-2 and TRBJ2-3, the complete variable domain reads GAGVSQSPSNKVTEKGKDVELRCDPISGHTALYWYRQSLGQGLEFLIYFQGNSAPDKSGLPSDRFSAERTGGSVSTLTIQRTQQEDSAVYLCASSASGTRSADTQYFGPGTRLTVL.

In its sample, this clonotype was seen many times. The V gene is TRBV20-1, the J gene TRBJ2-1, with 12 bases lining up with TRBD2. Germline CDR1 DFQATT, CDR2 SNEGSKA (reference sequence). The CDR3 spans 19 residues. J was trimmed by 1 base and V by 1 base; bases with no gene match: 11. The CDR3 coding sequence is TGCAGTGCTAGAGGACTAGCGGGAGTGTCACAAAGGTCCTACAATGAGCAGTTCTTC. Translation: CSARGLAGVSQRSYNEQFF.

This clonotype appeared a few times. This chain links TRBV7-9 with TRBJ2-7; D call uncertain. This CDR3 comprises 12 residues. CDR1 and CDR2 from the germline V gene are SEHNR and FQNEAQ (reference sequence). V lost 2 bases and J lost 5, with 7 bases in between. CDR3 protein: CASSLPADEQYF. The DNA for the CDR3 is TGTGCCAGCAGCTTACCCGCAGACGAGCAGTACTTC.